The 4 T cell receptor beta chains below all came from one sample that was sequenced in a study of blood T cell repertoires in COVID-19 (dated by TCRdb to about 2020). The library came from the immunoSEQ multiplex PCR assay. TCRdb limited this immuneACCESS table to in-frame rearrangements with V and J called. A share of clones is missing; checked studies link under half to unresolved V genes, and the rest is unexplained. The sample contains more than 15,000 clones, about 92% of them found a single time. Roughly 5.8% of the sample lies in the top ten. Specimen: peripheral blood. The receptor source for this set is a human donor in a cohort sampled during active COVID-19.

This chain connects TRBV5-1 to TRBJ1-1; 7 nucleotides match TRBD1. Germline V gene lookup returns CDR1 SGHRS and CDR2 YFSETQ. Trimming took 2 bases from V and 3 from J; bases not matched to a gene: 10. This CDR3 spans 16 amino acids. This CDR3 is CASSLQGIGWDTEAFF. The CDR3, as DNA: TGCGCCAGCAGCTTACAGGGGATAGGATGGGACACTGAAGCTTTCTTT.

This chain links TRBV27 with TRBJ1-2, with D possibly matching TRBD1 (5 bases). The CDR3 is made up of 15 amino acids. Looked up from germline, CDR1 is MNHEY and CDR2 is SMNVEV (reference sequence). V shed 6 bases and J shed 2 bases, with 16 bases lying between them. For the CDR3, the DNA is TGTGCCAGCAGACTTGACAGCTATACGAACTATGGCTACACCTTC. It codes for CASRLDSYTNYGYTF.

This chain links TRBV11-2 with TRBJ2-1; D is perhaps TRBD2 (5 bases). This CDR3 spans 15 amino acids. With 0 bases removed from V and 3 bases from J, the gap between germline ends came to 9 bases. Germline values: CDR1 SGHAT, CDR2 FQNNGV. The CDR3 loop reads CASSLERAGYNEQFF. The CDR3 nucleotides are TGTGCCAGCAGCTTAGAGAGGGCCGGCTACAATGAGCAGTTCTTC. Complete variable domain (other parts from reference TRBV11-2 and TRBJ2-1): EAGVAQSPRYKIIEKRQSVAFWCNPISGHATLYWYQQILGQGPKLLIQFQNNGVVDDSQLPKDRFSAERLKGVDSTLKIQPAKLEDSAVYLCASSLERAGYNEQFFGPGTRLTVL.

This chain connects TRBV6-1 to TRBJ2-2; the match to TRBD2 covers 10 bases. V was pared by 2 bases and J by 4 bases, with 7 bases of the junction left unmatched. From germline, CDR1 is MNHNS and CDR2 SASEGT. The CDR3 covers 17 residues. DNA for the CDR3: TGTGCCAGCAGTGAACATCTAGCGGGAGTAGGCACCGGGGAGCTGTTTTTT. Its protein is CASSEHLAGVGTGELFF.